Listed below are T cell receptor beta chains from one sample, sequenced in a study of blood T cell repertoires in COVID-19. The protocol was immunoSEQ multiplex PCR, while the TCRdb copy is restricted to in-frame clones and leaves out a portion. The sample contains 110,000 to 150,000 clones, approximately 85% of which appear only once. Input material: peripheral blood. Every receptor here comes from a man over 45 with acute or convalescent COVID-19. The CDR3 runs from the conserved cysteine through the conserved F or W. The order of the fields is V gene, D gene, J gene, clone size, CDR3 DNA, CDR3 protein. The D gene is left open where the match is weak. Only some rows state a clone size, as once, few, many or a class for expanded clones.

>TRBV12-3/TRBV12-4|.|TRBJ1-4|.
TGTGCCAGCAGTTCGCCAGGGAGGGAGAAACTGTTTTTT
CASSSPGREKLFF
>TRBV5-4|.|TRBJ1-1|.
TGTGCCAGCAGGTTCGACAGGAACACTGAAGCTTTCTTT
CASRFDRNTEAFF
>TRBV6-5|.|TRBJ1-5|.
TGTGCCAGCAGCGTCACTGGTCAGCCCCAGCATTTT
CASSVTGQPQHF
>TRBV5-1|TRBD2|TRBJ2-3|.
TGCGCCAGCAGCTTGGCAGCGGGAGAGGATACGCAGTATTTT
CASSLAAGEDTQYF
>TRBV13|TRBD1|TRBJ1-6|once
TGTGCCAGCAGCCAGACAGGGAGCTCCTATAATTCACCCCTCCACTTT
CASSQTGSSYNSPLHF
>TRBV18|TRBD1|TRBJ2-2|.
TGTGCCAGCTCACCAGTAACAGGGGGAAGGACCGGGGAGCTGTTTTTT
CASSPVTGGRTGELFF
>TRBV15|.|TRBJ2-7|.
TGTGCCACCAGCAGAGTCCCGTCGGGGTCTAGTTGGGAGCAGTACTTC
CATSRVPSGSSWEQYF
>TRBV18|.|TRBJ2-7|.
TGTGCCAGCTCACCAAGGAGCTACGAGCAGTACTTC
CASSPRSYEQYF
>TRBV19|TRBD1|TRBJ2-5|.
TGTGCCAGTAGGATGGACAGGGTTGGAGAGACCCAGTACTTC
CASRMDRVGETQYF
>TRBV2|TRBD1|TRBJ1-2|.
TGTGCCACACGCAAAACTGGACAGGGGTTATATGGCTACACCTTC
CATRKTGQGLYGYTF
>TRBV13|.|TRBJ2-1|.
TGTGCCAGCAGCTTAGAGACAGGTCCTAGGGGCTACAATGAGCAGTTCTTC
CASSLETGPRGYNEQFF
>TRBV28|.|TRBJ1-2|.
TGTGCCAGCAGTTTCGGGCAGGGCACCCTCTATGGCTACACCTTC
CASSFGQGTLYGYTF
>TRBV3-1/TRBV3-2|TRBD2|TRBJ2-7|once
TGTGCCAGCAGACCCACCCTGCGAGGACTAGCGGGAGGTTATTCGTCCTACGAGCAGTACTTC
CASRPTLRGLAGGYSSYEQYF
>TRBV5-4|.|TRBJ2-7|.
TGTGCCAGCAGGGATGGGGGGGCAGGGGTCTCCTACGAGCAGTACTTC
CASRDGGAGVSYEQYF
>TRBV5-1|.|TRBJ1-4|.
TGCGCCAGCAGCTTATCCCTTCCGGGAACTAATGAAAAACTGTTTTTT
CASSLSLPGTNEKLFF
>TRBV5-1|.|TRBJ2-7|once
TGCGCCAGCAGCCCCGGGTACGAGCAGTACTTC
CASSPGYEQYF
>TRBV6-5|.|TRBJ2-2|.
TGTGCCAGCAGTTTTCTCACCGGGGAGCTGTTTTTT
CASSFLTGELFF
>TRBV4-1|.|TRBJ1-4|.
TGCGCCAGCAGCCAAGCTCCGGACAGTGGAACTACTAATGAAAAACTGTTTTTT
CASSQAPDSGTTNEKLFF
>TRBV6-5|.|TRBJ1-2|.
TGTGCCAGCAGTTACTCATCAGGGTGGGGCTACACCTTC
CASSYSSGWGYTF
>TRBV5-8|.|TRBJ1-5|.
TGTGCCAGCAGCCAAAGCCTAAGACAAATTAGCAATCAGCCCCAGCATTTT
CASSQSLRQISNQPQHF
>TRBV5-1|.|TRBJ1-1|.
TGCGCCAGCAGCCCCCCAGGGGTAGGGACTGAAGCTTTCTTT
CASSPPGVGTEAFF
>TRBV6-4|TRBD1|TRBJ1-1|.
TGTGCCAGCAGTGCGCGAACAGGGGGCACGGCTTTCTTT
CASSARTGGTAFF
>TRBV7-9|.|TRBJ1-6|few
TGTGCCAGCAGCTCCGGGACAACCAATTCACCCCTCCACTTT
CASSSGTTNSPLHF
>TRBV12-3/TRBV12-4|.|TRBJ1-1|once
TGTGCCAGCAGTTTCCAGGTAAACACTGAAGCTTTCTTT
CASSFQVNTEAFF
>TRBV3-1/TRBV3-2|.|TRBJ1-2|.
TGTGCCAGCAGCCAAAGTCTGGGGGCACCGAGGACCTTC
CASSQSLGAPRTF
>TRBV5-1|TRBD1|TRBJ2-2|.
TGCGCCAGCAGCCCGGACAGGGTGAACACCGGGGAGCTGTTTTTT
CASSPDRVNTGELFF
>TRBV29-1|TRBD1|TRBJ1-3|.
TGCAGCGCCGGGACAGGGGGCCCTGGAAACACCATATATTTT
CSAGTGGPGNTIYF
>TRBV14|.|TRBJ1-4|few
TGTGCCAGCAGCCAAGATGAGGCGGCCACGGTTGTCGGAGATGAAAAACTGTTTTTT
CASSQDEAATVVGDEKLFF
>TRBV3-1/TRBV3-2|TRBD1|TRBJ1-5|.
TGTGCCAGCAGCCAAGGGACAGGGGGAAGCAATCAGCCCCAGCATTTT
CASSQGTGGSNQPQHF
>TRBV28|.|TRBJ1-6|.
TGTGCCAGCAGTTCCCCCCAGGGGAATTCACCCCTCCACTTT
CASSSPQGNSPLHF
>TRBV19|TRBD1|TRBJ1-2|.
TGTGCCAGTAGTAAGGGACAGGGGGCTAGCTATGGCTACACCTTC
CASSKGQGASYGYTF
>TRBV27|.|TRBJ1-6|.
TGTGCCAGCAGTTCCCGGTGGAATTCACCCCTCCACTTT
CASSSRWNSPLHF
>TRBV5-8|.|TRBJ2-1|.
TGTGCCAGCAGTCTCGGGACTGCAGAAATTAATGAGCAGTTCTTC
CASSLGTAEINEQFF
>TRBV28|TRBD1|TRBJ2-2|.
TGTGCCAGCAGTTCCCCCGGGACAGCCACCGGGGAGCTGTTTTTT
CASSSPGTATGELFF
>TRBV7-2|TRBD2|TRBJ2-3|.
TGTGCCAGCAGCTTAGCCAGACTAGCGGGAGTTTTTACGGGCACAGATACGCAGTATTTT
CASSLARLAGVFTGTDTQYF
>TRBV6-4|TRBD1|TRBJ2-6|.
TGTGCCAGCTCTAAAGATACAGGGGTTGGGGCCAACGTCCTGACTTTC
CASSKDTGVGANVLTF
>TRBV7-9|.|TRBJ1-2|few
TGTGCCAGCAGATTATACAGCCCTGAAAACTATGGCTACACCTTC
CASRLYSPENYGYTF
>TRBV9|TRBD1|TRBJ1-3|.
TGTGCCAGCAGCGCGAGAGGGGACAGGGGTACTGGAAACACCATATATTTT
CASSARGDRGTGNTIYF
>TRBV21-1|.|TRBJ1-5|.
TGTGCCAGCAGCAAAAAACGGGACAGGGGGCGAAATCAGCCCCAGCATTTT
CASSKKRDRGRNQPQHF
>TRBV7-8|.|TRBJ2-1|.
TGTGCCAGCAGCCGGGGGCCAAGCTCCTACAATGAGCAGTTCTTC
CASSRGPSSYNEQFF
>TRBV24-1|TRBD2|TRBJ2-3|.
TGTGCCACCGCGGGGGTTGGCACAGATACGCAGTATTTT
CATAGVGTDTQYF
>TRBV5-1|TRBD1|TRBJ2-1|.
TGCGCCAGCAGCGTGCTCCCGGCCGGGACAGAAAATGAGCAGTTCTTC
CASSVLPAGTENEQFF
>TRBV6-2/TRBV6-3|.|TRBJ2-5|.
TGTGCCAGCAGTGATCTGTGGGAGACCGGATTGGACGGGACCCAGTACTTC
CASSDLWETGLDGTQYF
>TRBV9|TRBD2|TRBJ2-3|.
TGTGCCAGCAGCGTAGGGGGGGGAAGCACAGATACGCAGTATTTT
CASSVGGGSTDTQYF
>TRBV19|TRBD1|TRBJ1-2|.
TGTGCCAGTAGTCCTAGACAGGGTGGCTACACCTTC
CASSPRQGGYTF